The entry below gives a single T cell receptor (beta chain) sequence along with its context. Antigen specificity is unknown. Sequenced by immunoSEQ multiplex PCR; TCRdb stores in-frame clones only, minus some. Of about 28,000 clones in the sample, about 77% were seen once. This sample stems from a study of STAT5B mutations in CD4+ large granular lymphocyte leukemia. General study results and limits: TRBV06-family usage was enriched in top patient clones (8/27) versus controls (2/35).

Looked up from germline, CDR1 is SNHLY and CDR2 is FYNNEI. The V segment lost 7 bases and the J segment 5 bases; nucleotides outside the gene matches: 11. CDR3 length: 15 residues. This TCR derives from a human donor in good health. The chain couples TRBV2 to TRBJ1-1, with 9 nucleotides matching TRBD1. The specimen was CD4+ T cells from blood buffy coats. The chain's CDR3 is CASTDPGQGPTEAFF. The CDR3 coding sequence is TGTGCCAGCACCGATCCGGGACAGGGCCCTACTGAAGCTTTCTTT.